The 20 T cell receptor beta chains listed next were all sequenced from one sample in a study of T cells expressing NK-cell markers. After re-calling the 5' RACE reads, TCRdb lists one entry per CDR3 protein, DNA absent. In all, the sample yields fewer than 400,000 distinct CDR3 sequences. Sequencing input: blood T cells: a sorted CD56 or NKG2C T cell subset, CD4+ or CD8+ T cells, or bulk PBMC T cells (not recorded which). The receptors were sampled from a man between 18 and 69 years old in good health.

CDR3 sequence reads: CASSPGSRTGDTGELFF. The V call is TRBV18, the J call TRBJ2-2; lacking DNA, the TRBD1 call made by TCRdb goes unchecked. The CDR3 is made up of 17 amino acids. CDR1 and CDR2 from the germline V gene are KGHSH and LQKENI.

This rearrangement joins TRBV5-1 to TRBJ2-7; TCRdb indicates TRBD1, and absent DNA this call remains unverified. CDR3 size: 16 residues. CDR1 is SGHRS, CDR2 YFSETQ, per germline. The CDR3 sequence: CASSLGGQGGNYEQYF.

This chain links TRBV20-1 with TRBJ2-5; TCRdb's D call, TRBD1, is unchecked because there is no DNA. The CDR3 is made up of 12 amino acids. Germline CDR1 is DFQATT and CDR2 is SNEGSKA (reference sequence). This chain's CDR3 is CSAGGSSETQYF.

This chain uses TRBV20-1 with TRBJ1-2. This CDR3 is 12 amino acids long. In germline, CDR1 is DFQATT, CDR2 SNEGSKA (reference sequence). CDR3 sequence reads: CSARYSLYGYTF.

The chain joins TRBV4-2 to TRBJ2-3; TCRdb outputs TRBD2, but without DNA this stays unchecked. The CDR3 extends over 19 amino acids. Germline V gene lookup returns CDR1 LGHNA and CDR2 YNFKEQ. The chain's CDR3 is CASSQAMGTSGGLGDTQYF.

This chain uses TRBV4-1 with TRBJ1-2; TCRdb outputs TRBD1, but without DNA this stays unchecked. CDR3 size: 15 residues. Germline assignment: CDR1 MGHRA and CDR2 YSYEKL. CDR3 in amino acids: CASSQGSQGIRGYTF.

This sequence joins TRBV5-4 and TRBJ2-1. The CDR3 is 16 amino acids. Germline loops: CDR1 SGHNT, CDR2 YYREEE (reference sequence). This chain's CDR3 is CASSLVTPSSYNEQFF.

The CDR3 loop is CASSFGTSGPTYEQYF. V and J are TRBV3-1 and TRBJ2-7; TCRdb's assignment of TRBD2 cannot be checked, as there is no DNA. This CDR3 contains 16 residues. CDR1 and CDR2 from the germline V gene are LGHDT and YNNKEL (reference sequence).

V is TRBV29-1 and J is TRBJ1-1; TCRdb outputs TRBD1, but without DNA this stays unchecked. Germline lookup yields CDR1 SQVTM and CDR2 ANQGSEA. This CDR3 spans 15 amino acids. The CDR3 is CSVYRQGNMNTEAFF. The variable domain in full, completed from reference TRBV29-1 and TRBJ1-1, reads SAVISQKPSRDICQRGTSLTIQCQVDSQVTMMFWYRQQPGQSLTLIATANQGSEATYESGFVIDKFPISRPNLTFSTLTVSNMSPEDSSIYLCSVYRQGNMNTEAFFGQGTRLTVV.

This chain joins TRBV7-9 and TRBJ2-1; TCRdb outputs TRBD1, but without DNA this stays unchecked. CDR3 length: 16 amino acids. In germline, CDR1 is SEHNR, CDR2 FQNEAQ (reference sequence). The CDR3 loop reads CASSPPGSRMTNEQFF.

The chain combines TRBV28 with TRBJ1-4; TCRdb gives TRBD1 as the D gene, but with no DNA this cannot be confirmed. The V gene's germline CDR1 is MDHEN and CDR2 SYDVKM. The CDR3 spans 15 residues. CDR3: CASSGADRDNEKLFF. The full variable domain, rest sourced from reference TRBV28 and TRBJ1-4, is DVKVTQSSRYLVKRTGEKVFLECVQDMDHENMFWYRQDPGLGLRLIYFSYDVKMKEKGDIPEGYSVSREKKERFSLILESASTNQTSMYLCASSGADRDNEKLFFGSGTQLSVL.

The V gene is TRBV20-1, the J gene TRBJ1-5. This CDR3 region has 13 residues. Germline CDR1 and CDR2: DFQATT and SNEGSKA (reference sequence). The CDR3 sequence: CSAKGLSNQPQHF.

The V and J genes are TRBV12-3 or TRBV12-4 and TRBJ1-1; the TCRdb call, TRBD1, lacks DNA for checking. The CDR3 sequence is 15 residues long. The CDR3 loop reads CASSFRTGESTEAFF.

The chain recombines TRBV6-5 with TRBJ2-3; the TRBD1 assignment by TCRdb is unverifiable without DNA. This CDR3 is built from 13 residues. Germline V gives CDR1 MNHEY, CDR2 SVGAGI. The CDR3 loop reads CASSSQGWGTQYF.

This chain uses TRBV5-5 with TRBJ2-3; there is no DNA to check the TCRdb D call of TRBD1. The CDR3 length is 17 residues. The germline V gene has CDR1 SGHKS and CDR2 YYEKEE (reference sequence). CDR3 protein: CASSFRYSTGGSDTQYF. The full variable domain, its missing parts supplied by reference TRBV5-5 and TRBJ2-3, is DAGVTQSPTHLIKTRGQQVTLRCSPISGHKSVSWYQQVLGQGPQFIFQYYEKEERGRGNFPDRFSARQFPNYSSELNVNALLLGDSALYLCASSFRYSTGGSDTQYFGPGTRLTVL.

V and J are TRBV19 and TRBJ2-1. From germline, CDR1 is LNHDA and CDR2 SQIVND (reference sequence). This CDR3 comprises 15 residues. Here the CDR3 reads CASTPQISNYNEQFF.

CDR3 protein: CASSSSVSSGGAGQFF. The chain combines TRBV5-1 with TRBJ2-1; TCRdb picks TRBD2, but there is no DNA to check that call. Germline V gives CDR1 SGHRS, CDR2 YFSETQ. The length of the CDR3 is 16 residues.

The genes are TRBV27 and TRBJ2-1. The CDR3 spans 12 residues. Per germline, CDR1 MNHEY and CDR2 SMNVEV (reference sequence). CDR3 protein: CASSSIRDEQFF.

The CDR3 sequence is CASSTGPTLPDTQYF. The V gene is TRBV5-5, the J gene TRBJ2-3. Germline-derived CDR1 and CDR2 are SGHKS and YYEKEE (reference sequence). This CDR3 is built from 15 residues. Based on the CDR3 plus reference TRBV5-5 and TRBJ2-3, the full variable domain is DAGVTQSPTHLIKTRGQQVTLRCSPISGHKSVSWYQQVLGQGPQFIFQYYEKEERGRGNFPDRFSARQFPNYSSELNVNALLLGDSALYLCASSTGPTLPDTQYFGPGTRLTVL.

The chain carries TRBV27 and TRBJ2-3; TCRdb outputs TRBD1, but without DNA this stays unchecked. The germline CDR1 and CDR2 sequences are MNHEY and SMNVEV (reference sequence). The length of the CDR3 is 16 residues. CDR3 sequence: CASSLQGGAIGDTQYF.